This is a list of T cell receptor beta chains from one sample in a study of beta chain features in type 1 diabetes. The data were produced by immunoSEQ multiplex PCR, yet TCRdb's version contains in-frame clones alone and is incomplete. Of over 650,000 clones in the sample, roughly an eighth were seen once. Sequenced sample: naive CD4+ T cells from blood. These receptor sequences come from a man aged 18-30 years with type 1 diabetes. Each CDR3 is given with its conserved first and last residue. A D gene is named only where the DNA matches it firmly. Clone size is stated in some rows and not others, as once, few, many or a class when expanded.

clone_size: few
j_call: TRBJ2-6
v_call: TRBV5-1
d_call: .
cdr3_aa: CASSLSGYSGANVLTF
cdr3_nt: TGCGCCAGCAGCTTGTCTGGTTACTCTGGGGCCAACGTCCTGACTTTC

clone_size: .
j_call: TRBJ2-1
v_call: TRBV27
d_call: TRBD1
cdr3_aa: CASTRRTGGSNEQFF
cdr3_nt: TGTGCCAGCACTAGAAGGACAGGGGGATCCAATGAGCAGTTCTTC

clone_size: few
j_call: TRBJ2-5
v_call: TRBV29-1
d_call: .
cdr3_aa: CSVILGGRRQETQYF
cdr3_nt: TGCAGCGTTATCCTGGGTGGGAGGCGGCAAGAGACCCAGTACTTC

clone_size: few
j_call: TRBJ2-5
v_call: TRBV25-1
d_call: .
cdr3_aa: CASSPTTTIGETQYF
cdr3_nt: TGTGCCAGCTCTCCTACGACTACGATCGGGGAGACCCAGTACTTC

clone_size: .
j_call: TRBJ2-2
v_call: TRBV30
d_call: .
cdr3_aa: CAWSAWRSGGNTGELFF
cdr3_nt: TGTGCCTGGAGCGCCTGGAGGTCCGGGGGGAACACCGGGGAGCTGTTTTTT

clone_size: .
j_call: TRBJ2-1
v_call: TRBV6-6
d_call: .
cdr3_aa: CASTLEGHEQFF
cdr3_nt: TGTGCCAGCACGTTAGAGGGCCATGAGCAGTTCTTC

clone_size: .
j_call: TRBJ1-2
v_call: TRBV6-5
d_call: TRBD1
cdr3_aa: CASSSSGGGLYGYTF
cdr3_nt: TGTGCCAGCAGTTCGTCAGGGGGCGGCCTCTATGGCTACACCTTC

clone_size: few
j_call: TRBJ2-4
v_call: TRBV11-2
d_call: TRBD2
cdr3_aa: CASSLAGTRVMEAKNIQYF
cdr3_nt: TGTGCCAGCAGCTTAGCTGGGACTAGAGTAATGGAAGCCAAAAACATTCAGTACTTC

clone_size: .
j_call: TRBJ2-6
v_call: TRBV18
d_call: .
cdr3_aa: CASSPRQVSGANVLTF
cdr3_nt: TGTGCCAGCTCACCTCGACAGGTATCTGGGGCCAACGTCCTGACTTTC

clone_size: .
j_call: TRBJ2-1
v_call: TRBV9
d_call: .
cdr3_aa: CASSPQTNNEQFF
cdr3_nt: TGTGCCAGCAGCCCGCAGACTAACAATGAGCAGTTCTTC

clone_size: .
j_call: TRBJ2-5
v_call: TRBV25-1
d_call: .
cdr3_aa: CASSEEWGGRGTQYF
cdr3_nt: TGTGCCAGCAGTGAGGAGTGGGGGGGCCGGGGGACCCAGTACTTC

clone_size: .
j_call: TRBJ2-2
v_call: TRBV19
d_call: .
cdr3_aa: CASSTRDSLTGELFF
cdr3_nt: TGTGCCAGTAGTACTCGGGACTCCCTTACGGGGGAGCTGTTTTTT

clone_size: few
j_call: TRBJ2-3
v_call: TRBV7-2
d_call: TRBD2
cdr3_aa: CASSSPLSGPLDTQYF
cdr3_nt: TGTGCCAGCAGCTCCCCCCTTAGCGGGCCCCTGGATACGCAGTATTTT

clone_size: few
j_call: TRBJ2-3
v_call: TRBV5-1
d_call: .
cdr3_aa: CASSLDDTDTQYF
cdr3_nt: TGCGCCAGCAGCTTGGACGACACAGATACGCAGTATTTT

clone_size: few
j_call: TRBJ2-4
v_call: TRBV11-2
d_call: .
cdr3_aa: CASSFGTARNIQYF
cdr3_nt: TGTGCCAGCAGCTTCGGGACTGCTAGAAACATTCAGTACTTC

clone_size: few
j_call: TRBJ2-2
v_call: TRBV12-5
d_call: .
cdr3_aa: CASGYGSLTGELFF
cdr3_nt: TGTGCTAGTGGTTATGGCAGCCTCACCGGGGAGCTGTTTTTT

clone_size: .
j_call: TRBJ2-1
v_call: TRBV5-1
d_call: .
cdr3_aa: CASSLPGNAYNEQFF
cdr3_nt: TGCGCCAGCAGCTTGCCGGGGAACGCCTACAATGAGCAGTTCTTC

clone_size: .
j_call: TRBJ1-2
v_call: TRBV6-5
d_call: .
cdr3_aa: CASSSWGDYGYTF
cdr3_nt: TGTGCCAGCAGTAGCTGGGGAGACTATGGCTACACCTTC

clone_size: .
j_call: TRBJ1-1
v_call: TRBV5-6
d_call: .
cdr3_aa: CASSPGLNTEAFF
cdr3_nt: TGTGCCAGCAGCCCCGGCTTGAACACTGAAGCTTTCTTT

clone_size: few
j_call: TRBJ1-2
v_call: TRBV28
d_call: .
cdr3_aa: CASSTGIYAGYTF
cdr3_nt: TGTGCCAGCAGTACAGGGATATATGCAGGCTACACCTTC

clone_size: .
j_call: TRBJ2-7
v_call: TRBV9
d_call: .
cdr3_aa: CASSVAPSREQYF
cdr3_nt: TGTGCCAGCAGCGTAGCCCCTAGCCGCGAGCAGTACTTC

clone_size: .
j_call: TRBJ1-5
v_call: TRBV30
d_call: TRBD1
cdr3_aa: CAGQGVGQPQHF
cdr3_nt: TGTGCCGGCCAGGGGGTCGGTCAGCCCCAGCATTTT

clone_size: .
j_call: TRBJ2-6
v_call: TRBV5-1
d_call: .
cdr3_aa: CASSYGSLSGANVLTF
cdr3_nt: TGCGCCAGCAGCTACGGGTCCCTCTCTGGGGCCAACGTCCTGACTTTC

clone_size: few
j_call: TRBJ2-4
v_call: TRBV30
d_call: TRBD1
cdr3_aa: CAWTPTTGGLYF
cdr3_nt: TGTGCCTGGACCCCTACGACAGGGGGCTTGTACTTC

clone_size: few
j_call: TRBJ2-5
v_call: TRBV29-1
d_call: .
cdr3_aa: CSVGRERQETQYF
cdr3_nt: TGCAGCGTTGGCCGGGAGAGGCAAGAGACCCAGTACTTC

clone_size: few
j_call: TRBJ1-4
v_call: TRBV18
d_call: .
cdr3_aa: CASSSQSFNEKLFF
cdr3_nt: TGTGCCAGCTCGTCCCAGAGTTTTAATGAAAAACTGTTTTTT

clone_size: .
j_call: TRBJ2-1
v_call: TRBV5-1
d_call: TRBD2
cdr3_aa: CASSLAYGGLHPGLADNEQFF
cdr3_nt: TGCGCCAGCAGCTTGGCCTATGGGGGTTTACACCCGGGACTAGCGGACAATGAGCAGTTCTTC

clone_size: .
j_call: TRBJ2-5
v_call: TRBV19
d_call: .
cdr3_aa: CASSSRDGEETQYF
cdr3_nt: TGTGCCAGTAGTAGCCGGGACGGTGAAGAGACCCAGTACTTC

clone_size: .
j_call: TRBJ1-2
v_call: TRBV2
d_call: .
cdr3_aa: CASSENARVGYTF
cdr3_nt: TGTGCCAGCAGTGAAAATGCACGAGTCGGCTACACCTTC

clone_size: few
j_call: TRBJ2-3
v_call: TRBV5-1
d_call: .
cdr3_aa: CASSAQATSTDTQYF
cdr3_nt: TGCGCCAGCAGCGCCCAGGCTACTAGCACAGATACGCAGTATTTT

clone_size: .
j_call: TRBJ2-1
v_call: TRBV6-6
d_call: TRBD1
cdr3_aa: CASSYSGTGVHNEQFF
cdr3_nt: TGTGCCAGCAGTTACTCCGGGACAGGGGTCCACAATGAGCAGTTCTTC

clone_size: .
j_call: TRBJ2-1
v_call: TRBV18
d_call: TRBD1
cdr3_aa: CASSLDRDEQFF
cdr3_nt: TGTGCCAGCTCACTAGACAGGGATGAGCAGTTCTTC

clone_size: few
j_call: TRBJ1-1
v_call: TRBV7-2
d_call: .
cdr3_aa: CASSLKPPSLGAFF
cdr3_nt: TGTGCCAGCAGCTTAAAGCCCCCAAGTTTAGGAGCTTTCTTT

clone_size: few
j_call: TRBJ2-3
v_call: TRBV7-9
d_call: .
cdr3_aa: CASSLGNGPRVDTQYF
cdr3_nt: TGTGCCAGCAGCTTAGGGAACGGGCCGAGGGTAGATACGCAGTATTTT

clone_size: few
j_call: TRBJ2-3
v_call: TRBV5-4
d_call: TRBD2
cdr3_aa: CASSLRVAGGSTDTQYF
cdr3_nt: TGTGCCAGCAGCCTACGTGTGGCGGGAGGGAGCACAGATACGCAGTATTTT

clone_size: few
j_call: TRBJ2-1
v_call: TRBV2
d_call: .
cdr3_aa: CASSRSYLSSYNEQFF
cdr3_nt: TGTGCCAGCAGTCGAAGTTACCTGAGCTCCTACAATGAGCAGTTCTTC

clone_size: .
j_call: TRBJ2-5
v_call: TRBV9
d_call: .
cdr3_aa: CASSVLSGSETQYF
cdr3_nt: TGTGCCAGCAGCGTTCTGAGTGGATCAGAGACCCAGTACTTC

clone_size: .
j_call: TRBJ1-2
v_call: TRBV2
d_call: .
cdr3_aa: CASSEEGGNSYGYTF
cdr3_nt: TGTGCCAGCAGTGAGGAGGGAGGTAATTCCTATGGCTACACCTTC

clone_size: few
j_call: TRBJ2-5
v_call: TRBV19
d_call: .
cdr3_aa: CASSRLAQETQYF
cdr3_nt: TGTGCCAGTAGTCGACTTGCGCAAGAGACCCAGTACTTC

clone_size: few
j_call: TRBJ2-3
v_call: TRBV21-1
d_call: .
cdr3_aa: CAIPSAGVGGGDTQYF
cdr3_nt: TGTGCCATCCCGTCAGCGGGAGTCGGTGGAGGAGATACGCAGTATTTT

clone_size: .
j_call: TRBJ1-1
v_call: TRBV6-6
d_call: .
cdr3_aa: CASSTPASNTEAFF
cdr3_nt: TGTGCCAGCAGTACCCCGGCCTCGAACACTGAAGCTTTCTTT

clone_size: .
j_call: TRBJ2-2
v_call: TRBV7-9
d_call: .
cdr3_aa: CASSLTGYTGELFF
cdr3_nt: TGTGCCAGCAGCTTGACAGGCTACACCGGGGAGCTGTTTTTT

clone_size: .
j_call: TRBJ1-2
v_call: TRBV30
d_call: TRBD1
cdr3_aa: CAWRPGQGGPRYGYTF
cdr3_nt: TGTGCCTGGAGGCCGGGACAGGGAGGTCCCCGCTATGGCTACACCTTC

clone_size: few
j_call: TRBJ1-5
v_call: TRBV7-9
d_call: .
cdr3_aa: CASSFGPESQHF
cdr3_nt: TGTGCCAGCAGCTTTGGACCGGAGTCCCAGCATTTT

clone_size: .
j_call: TRBJ2-5
v_call: TRBV13
d_call: TRBD2
cdr3_aa: CASSSKSGRAGETQYF
cdr3_nt: TGTGCCAGCAGCTCCAAGAGCGGGAGGGCCGGGGAGACCCAGTACTTC

clone_size: few
j_call: TRBJ2-3
v_call: TRBV5-1
d_call: .
cdr3_aa: CASSRRDASTDTQYF
cdr3_nt: TGCGCCAGCAGCCGCAGGGATGCAAGCACAGATACGCAGTATTTT

clone_size: .
j_call: TRBJ2-7
v_call: TRBV2
d_call: .
cdr3_aa: CASSVQGYEQYF
cdr3_nt: TGTGCCAGCAGCGTACAGGGCTACGAGCAGTACTTC

clone_size: .
j_call: TRBJ2-3
v_call: TRBV5-1
d_call: .
cdr3_aa: CASSFGVSRTDTQYF
cdr3_nt: TGCGCCAGCAGCTTTGGAGTTTCGCGCACAGATACGCAGTATTTT

clone_size: few
j_call: TRBJ2-7
v_call: TRBV30
d_call: .
cdr3_aa: CAWSFFDEQYF
cdr3_nt: TGTGCCTGGAGTTTCTTTGACGAGCAGTACTTC

clone_size: few
j_call: TRBJ2-6
v_call: TRBV5-1
d_call: TRBD1
cdr3_aa: CASSERTGQSSGANVLTF
cdr3_nt: TGCGCCAGCAGCGAGCGGACAGGCCAGAGCTCTGGGGCCAACGTCCTGACTTTC

clone_size: few
j_call: TRBJ2-3
v_call: TRBV14
d_call: .
cdr3_aa: CASSVRVAVDTQYF
cdr3_nt: TGTGCCAGCAGCGTCCGGGTCGCTGTAGATACGCAGTATTTT

clone_size: .
j_call: TRBJ2-3
v_call: TRBV29-1
d_call: .
cdr3_aa: CSVGDSTDTQYF
cdr3_nt: TGCAGCGTGGGGGACAGCACAGATACGCAGTATTTT

clone_size: .
j_call: TRBJ2-3
v_call: TRBV15
d_call: TRBD1
cdr3_aa: CATSRLPGQVADTQYF
cdr3_nt: TGTGCCACCAGCAGGTTGCCGGGACAGGTGGCAGATACGCAGTATTTT

clone_size: few
j_call: TRBJ1-2
v_call: TRBV7-2
d_call: TRBD1
cdr3_aa: CASSPDREIWYGYTF
cdr3_nt: TGTGCCAGCAGCCCGGACAGGGAAATTTGGTATGGCTACACCTTC

clone_size: .
j_call: TRBJ1-2
v_call: TRBV30
d_call: .
cdr3_aa: CARTADNYGYTF
cdr3_nt: TGTGCCCGAACAGCAGATAACTATGGCTACACCTTC